These 32 T cell receptor beta chains were all obtained from the same sample, sequenced in a study of cytotoxic CD8 clonotypes in ibrutinib-treated CLL. Generated by immunoSEQ multiplex PCR, the TCRdb table keeps only in-frame clones and is missing some. The data show about 50,000 clones, about three fifths seen once. This specimen was PBMCs, taken after 24 months of ibrutinib treatment. The receptors stem from a human donor with chronic lymphocytic leukemia.

This chain uses TRBV4-2 with TRBJ2-1; tentatively, D is TRBD1 or TRBD2 (6 bases each). Trimming took 0 bases from V and 7 from J, leaving 16 bases between them. Germline CDR1 is LGHNA and CDR2 is YNFKEQ. The CDR3 length is 16 residues. As DNA, the CDR3 is TGTGCCAGCAGCCAAGATTTCGGGGGCCAGGGGAATGAGCAGTTCTTC. Protein sequence: CASSQDFGGQGNEQFF.

This clone was recorded a few times. The V call is TRBV6-5, the J call TRBJ2-7, with D hard to call. The CDR3 has 14 amino acids. V was trimmed by 5 bases and J by 0 bases, leaving 11 bases between them. Germline assignment: CDR1 MNHEY and CDR2 SVGAGI. For the CDR3, the DNA is TGTGCCAGCAGTCGATCACAGAGCTCCTACGAGCAGTACTTC. Translating it yields CASSRSQSSYEQYF.

The chain is built from TRBV25-1 and TRBJ2-7; D uncertain. V gave up 3 bases and J gave up 6 bases, with 6 bases separating them. The CDR3 covers 11 residues. Germline values: CDR1 MGHDK, CDR2 SYGVNS. The CDR3 DNA reads TGTGCCAGCAGTGACAGGTTCGAGCAGTACTTC. It yields the protein CASSDRFEQYF.

This clone has more than one count but fewer than ten. The rearrangement uses TRBV19 and TRBJ1-5; 9 nucleotides match TRBD1. CDR1 and CDR2 (germline): LNHDA, SQIVND (reference sequence). V trimming: 3 bases; J trimming: 6 bases; junction bases outside the gene matches: 6. The CDR3 is made up of 15 amino acids. DNA for the CDR3: TGTGCCAGTAGTATTAGGGGACAGGGCGGTCAGCCCCAGCATTTT. As protein: CASSIRGQGGQPQHF. The full variable domain, in which reference TRBV19 and TRBJ1-5 provide the parts outside the CDR3, is DGGITQSPKYLFRKEGQNVTLSCEQNLNHDAMYWYRQDPGQGLRLIYYSQIVNDFQKGDIAEGYSVSREKKESFPLTVTSAQKNPTAFYLCASSIRGQGGQPQHFGDGTRLSIL.

This clone was recorded only once. This chain uses TRBV6-5 with TRBJ1-2, with D possibly matching TRBD1 (6 bases). CDR3 length: 13 residues. Germline V gene lookup returns CDR1 MNHEY and CDR2 SVGAGI. Trimming pared 5 bases from V and 8 bases from J, leaving 15 bases between. The chain's CDR3 is CASSPTGTHGYTF. The CDR3 DNA reads TGTGCCAGCAGTCCCACAGGGACCCACGGCTACACCTTC.

V and J are TRBV7-8 and TRBJ1-1; TRBD1 aligns across 7 bases. The germline V gene encodes CDR1 SGHVS and CDR2 FQNEAQ. The CDR3 sequence is 15 residues long. The junction had 11 bases not matched to a gene; V was cut back by 5 bases and J by 5 bases. The CDR3 protein is CASSQQGTSGTEAFF. The CDR3 DNA sequence: TGTGCCAGCAGCCAACAGGGGACGAGTGGAACTGAAGCTTTCTTT.

This chain connects TRBV30 to TRBJ2-5, with a possible D match to TRBD2 (5 bases). V dropped 4 bases and J dropped 5 bases, with 11 bases sitting between them. Germline assignment: CDR1 GTSNPN and CDR2 SVGIG (reference sequence). This CDR3 comprises 12 residues. The CDR3 sequence: CAWKAWEETQYF. In nucleotides, the CDR3 is TGTGCCTGGAAGGCGTGGGAGGAGACCCAGTACTTC.

This chain uses TRBV5-1 with TRBJ2-5, with D possibly matching TRBD1 (6 bases). CDR1 SGHRS and CDR2 YFSETQ come from the germline V gene. CDR3 length: 14 amino acids. V shed 6 bases and J shed 4 bases, with 16 bases lying between them. The chain's CDR3 is CASNRQGGLETQYF. As DNA, the CDR3 is TGCGCCAGCAATAGACAAGGGGGATTAGAGACCCAGTACTTC. The full variable domain, in which reference TRBV5-1 and TRBJ2-5 provide the parts outside the CDR3, is KAGVTQTPRYLIKTRGQQVTLSCSPISGHRSVSWYQQTPGQGLQFLFEYFSETQRNKGNFPGRFSGRQFSNSRSEMNVSTLELGDSALYLCASNRQGGLETQYFGPGTRLLVL.

This clone was counted a few times. V usage is TRBV5-1 and J usage is TRBJ1-6; D might be TRBD1 (5 bases). V lost 6 bases, J lost 8 bases, and 15 bases lay in between. This CDR3 spans 14 amino acids. Germline-derived CDR1 and CDR2 are SGHRS and YFSETQ. CDR3 in DNA: TGCGCCAGCAAAGTGGGGGAATTGGATTCACCCCTCCACTTT. Its translation is CASKVGELDSPLHF. Full variable domain (missing parts from reference TRBV5-1 and TRBJ1-6): KAGVTQTPRYLIKTRGQQVTLSCSPISGHRSVSWYQQTPGQGLQFLFEYFSETQRNKGNFPGRFSGRQFSNSRSEMNVSTLELGDSALYLCASKVGELDSPLHFGNGTRLTVT.

The chain combines TRBV11-2 with TRBJ2-5; D remains ambiguous. The germline CDR1 and CDR2 sequences are SGHAT and FQNNGV. V was trimmed by 5 bases and J by 1 base, leaving 8 bases between them. The CDR3 spans 13 residues. The CDR3, as DNA: TGTGCCAGCAGCCCCGGTCTCCAAGAGACCCAGTACTTC. Translated, it gives CASSPGLQETQYF.

This chain joins TRBV29-1 and TRBJ2-3, with a weak D call TRBD2 (6 bases). The CDR3 spans 15 residues. Germline-derived CDR1 and CDR2 are SQVTM and ANQGSEA. Trimming left V 0 bases short and J 3 bases short, with 13 bases between. The CDR3 protein is CSVEDRVSGTDTQYF. The CDR3 DNA reads TGCAGCGTTGAAGATCGGGTTAGCGGAACAGATACGCAGTATTTT.

The V and J genes are TRBV11-2 and TRBJ2-1; D not certain. With 1 base removed from V and 0 bases from J, the gap between germline ends came to 7 bases. The V gene's germline CDR1 is SGHAT and CDR2 FQNNGV. The CDR3 contains 15 residues. The CDR3 sequence: CASSLGRSSYNEQFF. DNA of the CDR3: TGTGCCAGCAGCTTAGGCAGAAGCTCCTACAATGAGCAGTTCTTC.

This chain links TRBV5-1 with TRBJ2-1; D perhaps matches TRBD2 (7 bases). The CDR3 is made up of 15 amino acids. The germline V gene encodes CDR1 SGHRS and CDR2 YFSETQ. Trimming shortened V by 4 bases and J by 3 bases, and 14 bases separated the two germline ends. The CDR3 bases are TGCGCCAGCAGCCGGGGGGCGGGGAGCTACAATGAGCAGTTCTTC. Its translation is CASSRGAGSYNEQFF.

This clone was detected only a few times. V usage is TRBV19 and J usage is TRBJ1-1, with 8 bases aligning to TRBD1. CDR1 is LNHDA and CDR2 is SQIVND in the germline V gene (reference sequence). CDR3 length: 12 residues. V was clipped by 9 bases and J by 8 bases; unmatched bases: 8. This chain's CDR3 is CASRGQGTEAFF. DNA of the CDR3: TGTGCCAGCCGAGGACAGGGTACCGAAGCTTTCTTT.

The J gene is TRBJ2-2, the V gene TRBV6-5; D is unclear. Between the trimmed V and J ends, which lost 5 bases and 3 bases, there was a span of 7 bases. The CDR3 covers 13 residues. Germline CDR1 is MNHEY and CDR2 is SVGAGI. The CDR3 loop reads CASSPLHTGELFF. The CDR3 DNA reads TGTGCCAGCAGTCCCTTACACACCGGGGAGCTGTTTTTT.

The chain employs TRBV6-1 and TRBJ1-2; weak D call: TRBD1 (5 bases). Trimming shortened V by 10 bases and J by 5 bases, and 8 bases separated the two germline ends. The CDR3 contains 10 residues. Germline loops: CDR1 MNHNS, CDR2 SASEGT. For the CDR3, the DNA is TGTGCCACCGGGGCTTATGGCTACACCTTC. Amino acid sequence: CATGAYGYTF.

This sequence joins TRBV12-5 and TRBJ2-5, with D possibly being TRBD1 (5 bases). From germline, CDR1 is LGHNT and CDR2 FRNRAP. V was trimmed by 5 bases and J by 5 bases, leaving 15 bases between them. The CDR3 covers 14 residues. The CDR3, as DNA: TGTGCTAGTGGTCCTCAGGGCAACGCGGAGACCCAGTACTTC. Translation: CASGPQGNAETQYF.

The V call is TRBV29-1, the J call TRBJ1-2, with 7 bases that match TRBD1. Losses at the gene ends were 6 bases for V and 4 bases for J; bases not matched to a gene: 11. Per the germline V gene, CDR1 is SQVTM and CDR2 is ANQGSEA. The CDR3 runs to 14 residues. In DNA form, the CDR3 reads TGCAGCGTCCCCACGGCGCAGGGGGTCTATGGCTACACCTTC. Translating gives CSVPTAQGVYGYTF.

This clone came up once. The chain couples TRBV27 to TRBJ1-1, with D unresolved. V was cut by 5 bases and J by 5 bases, with 6 bases left in between. Germline V lookup: CDR1 MNHEY, CDR2 SMNVEV (reference sequence). The CDR3 has 11 residues. CDR3 nucleotide sequence: TGTGCCAGCAGTAGAGGGACTGAAGCTTTCTTT. This gives the protein CASSRGTEAFF.

The chain employs TRBV4-1 and TRBJ1-1; TRBD1 matches 7 bases. The CDR3 is 16 residues long. V trimming: 2 bases; J trimming: 4 bases; junction bases outside the gene matches: 10. CDR1 is MGHRA, CDR2 YSYEKL, per germline. The chain's CDR3 is CASSQLTGRGGTEAFF. CDR3 nucleotides: TGCGCCAGCAGCCAACTGACAGGGCGGGGAGGCACTGAAGCTTTCTTT.

The chain uses TRBV4-1 and TRBJ1-1; D is ambiguous. The CDR3 runs 14 residues. V lost 1 base and J 2 bases, leaving 8 bases between the germline ends. Germline CDR1 MGHRA, CDR2 YSYEKL. The CDR3 DNA is TGCGCCAGCAGCCAAGGGTCCCATAACACTGAAGCTTTCTTT. Protein: CASSQGSHNTEAFF.

The J gene is TRBJ1-5, the V gene TRBV2; D is unclear. CDR1 is SNHLY and CDR2 is FYNNEI in the germline V gene. Trimming pared 9 bases from V and 3 bases from J, leaving 15 bases between. The CDR3 is made up of 14 amino acids. The CDR3 bases are TGTGCCAGGTCCGGCCCCAGCGACAATCAGCCCCAGCATTTT. It encodes CARSGPSDNQPQHF.

The chain employs TRBV5-1 and TRBJ2-7; TRBD2 matches at 7 bases. The V gene's germline CDR1 is SGHRS and CDR2 YFSETQ. Losses at the gene ends were 2 bases for V and 6 bases for J; bases not matched to a gene: 11. The CDR3 spans 15 residues. The CDR3 here is CASSFPSGREGEQYF. CDR3 coding DNA: TGCGCCAGCAGCTTCCCTTCGGGGAGGGAGGGCGAGCAGTACTTC.

This chain connects TRBV19 to TRBJ1-2; 7 nucleotides match TRBD1. The V gene's germline CDR1 is LNHDA and CDR2 SQIVND (reference sequence). J gave up 3 bases and V 1 base, and 8 bases lay outside the gene matches. The CDR3 is 16 amino acids. CDR3 bases: TGTGCCAGTAGTATAGTATGGACCGGGACAGACTATGGCTACACCTTC. Residues: CASSIVWTGTDYGYTF.

This clone was detected a few times. The rearrangement links TRBV7-8 to TRBJ2-7, with D possibly matching TRBD1 (6 bases). The CDR3 covers 14 residues. The germline gives CDR1 SGHVS, CDR2 FQNEAQ. V lost 9 bases and J 1 base, leaving 16 bases between the germline ends. The CDR3: CASKAGGSSYEQYF. As DNA, the CDR3 is TGTGCCAGTAAGGCTGGGGGCAGTTCCTACGAGCAGTACTTC. Supplemented by reference TRBV7-8 and TRBJ2-7, the full variable domain reads GAGVSQSPRYKVAKRGQDVALRCDPISGHVSLFWYQQALGQGPEFLTYFQNEAQLDKSGLPSDRFFAERPEGSVSTLKIQRTQQEDSAVYLCASKAGGSSYEQYFGPGTRLTVT.

V gene TRBV29-1 combines with J gene TRBJ2-5; tentatively, D is TRBD1 or TRBD2 (5 bases each). Germline-derived CDR1 and CDR2 are SQVTM and ANQGSEA. The CDR3 extends over 15 amino acids. The V end was cut by 6 bases, the J end by 4 bases, with 21 bases between. For the CDR3, the DNA is TGCAGCGTCGCCCCCCTGGACCGGGGCGGAGAGACCCAGTACTTC. It codes for CSVAPLDRGGETQYF.

This clone turned up a few times. J is TRBJ1-6 and V is TRBV9; possibly TRBD1 for D (6 bases). V gave up 4 bases and J gave up 7 bases, with 18 bases separating them. This CDR3 comprises 16 residues. Germline V lookup: CDR1 SGDLS, CDR2 YYNGEE. The CDR3 spells CASSSIASGVNSPLHF. The CDR3 bases are TGTGCCAGCAGCTCAATAGCATCAGGGGTCAATTCACCCCTCCACTTT.

The CDR3 is CASSPRTGGGQETQYF. The CDR3, as DNA: TGTGCCAGCAGCCCGAGGACAGGGGGTGGACAAGAGACCCAGTACTTC. The chain combines TRBV7-9 with TRBJ2-5; 10 positions match TRBD1. This CDR3 spans 16 amino acids. The germline CDR1 and CDR2 sequences are SEHNR and FQNEAQ (reference sequence). V lost 5 bases, J lost 2 bases, and 8 bases stayed unmatched. The complete variable domain, with remaining parts taken from reference TRBV7-9 and TRBJ2-5, reads DTGVSQNPRHKITKRGQNVTFRCDPISEHNRLYWYRQTLGQGPEFLTYFQNEAQLEKSRLLSDRFSAERPKGSFSTLEIQRTEQGDSAMYLCASSPRTGGGQETQYFGPGTRLLVL.

This clone came up a few times. The V and J genes are TRBV28 and TRBJ1-5; D is uncertain. Per germline, CDR1 MDHEN and CDR2 SYDVKM. The CDR3 has 12 residues. The germline V and J ends were trimmed by 6 bases and 6 bases, with 9 bases remaining between them. The CDR3 DNA follows: TGTGCCAGCAGACAGATCCCTCAGCCCCAGCATTTT. Translated, it gives CASRQIPQPQHF. The full variable domain, rest sourced from reference TRBV28 and TRBJ1-5, is DVKVTQSSRYLVKRTGEKVFLECVQDMDHENMFWYRQDPGLGLRLIYFSYDVKMKEKGDIPEGYSVSREKKERFSLILESASTNQTSMYLCASRQIPQPQHFGDGTRLSIL.

The chain links TRBV6-1 to TRBJ2-3; D call uncertain. From germline, CDR1 is MNHNS and CDR2 SASEGT. Trimming removed 11 bases from V and 5 bases from J, with 17 bases in between. This CDR3 contains 13 residues. CDR3 DNA sequence: TGTGCCTCCCACTCCCCCCCGAGAGATACGCAGTATTTT. This codes for CASHSPPRDTQYF.

The V call is TRBV29-1, the J call TRBJ1-2; possible D gene TRBD1, 6 bases. Looked up from germline, CDR1 is SQVTM and CDR2 is ANQGSEA. V dropped 6 bases and J dropped 3 bases, with 11 bases sitting between them. The CDR3 length is 12 residues. CDR3 loop: CSVQGWDYGYTF. Written as DNA, the CDR3 is TGCAGCGTCCAGGGGTGGGACTATGGCTACACCTTC.

This clone appeared many times. The chain uses TRBV7-9 and TRBJ1-6; no firm D call. V was trimmed by 1 base and J by 7 bases, leaving 5 bases between them. The germline V gene has CDR1 SEHNR and CDR2 FQNEAQ (reference sequence). This CDR3 is built from 13 residues. The CDR3 reads CASSLGTNSPLHF. The DNA for the CDR3 is TGTGCCAGCAGCTTAGGGACGAATTCACCCCTCCACTTT.